The 2 T cell receptor beta chains given below trace back to one sample, sequenced in a study of CD8 T cells in ankylosing spondylitis. TCRdb re-called the 5' RACE reads with MiXCR, one entry per CDR3 protein. The sample holds some 54,000 distinct CDR3 sequences, 6.5% to 9% seen once. The specimen was blood, either unsorted or a sorted T cell fraction (not recorded which). Source of these receptors: a female donor with ankylosing spondylitis or in good health (not recorded which).

This clonotype was counted ten times or more. The chain recombines TRBV5-1 with TRBJ2-7; D unresolved. The CDR3 runs to 15 residues. Germline V gene data show CDR1 as SGHRS and CDR2 as YFSETQ. Trimming cost V 1 base and J 0 bases, with 11 bases left between them. The CDR3 reads CASSLHSRSSYEQYF. As DNA, the CDR3 is TGCGCCAGCAGCTTGCACAGCCGGAGCTCCTACGAGCAGTACTTC.

This clonotype has a count of ten or more. This chain uses TRBV7-2 with TRBJ1-2; a possible D gene is TRBD1 (5 bases). Germline V gene sequence: CDR1 SGHTA, CDR2 FQGNSA. There are 12 residues in the CDR3. V lost 3 bases to trimming and J lost 7 bases, with 9 bases between them. This CDR3 reads CASSFSGRGYTF. The CDR3 DNA reads TGTGCCAGCAGCTTCTCGGGACGTGGCTACACCTTC.